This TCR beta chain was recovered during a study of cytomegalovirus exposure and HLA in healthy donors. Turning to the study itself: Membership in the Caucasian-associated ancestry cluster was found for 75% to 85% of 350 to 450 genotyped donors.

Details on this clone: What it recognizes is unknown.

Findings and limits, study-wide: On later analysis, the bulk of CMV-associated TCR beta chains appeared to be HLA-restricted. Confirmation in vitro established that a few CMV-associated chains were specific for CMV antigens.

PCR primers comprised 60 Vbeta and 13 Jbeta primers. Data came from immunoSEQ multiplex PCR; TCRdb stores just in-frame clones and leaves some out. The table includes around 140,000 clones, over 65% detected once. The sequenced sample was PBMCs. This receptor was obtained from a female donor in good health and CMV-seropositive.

For the CDR3, the DNA is TGTGCCAGCAGTGGGACTCTCACAGATACGCAGTATTTT. Protein: CASSGTLTDTQYF. This chain uses TRBV27 with TRBJ2-3; tentative D call: TRBD2 (6 bases). The length of the CDR3 is 13 residues. The V gene lost 5 bases and the J gene lost 2 bases, with 8 bases spanning the gap. Per germline, CDR1 MNHEY and CDR2 SMNVEV (reference sequence).